Sequencing of this TCR beta chain was carried out in a study of regulatory T cells in long-lasting Graves disease. Study-wide context: Over 5 years of antithyroid drugs plus positive TSH receptor antibodies defined persistent Graves' disease. Regarding the study as a whole: Fewer public clonotypes were shared by new patients (around 1,000) than by persistent patients (about 3,000).

The V end lost 2 bases, the J end lost 9 bases, and 19 bases lay between the germline ends. CDR1 SGHTA and CDR2 FQGNSA come from the germline V gene. CDR3 length: 15 residues. With iRepertoire HTBI primers and Arm-PCR of CDR3 regions, TCR beta libraries were built. TCRdb used MiXCR to reprocess the multiplex PCR reads, holding one entry per CDR3 protein. The repertoire holds around 460,000 distinct CDR3 sequences, with under 25% as singletons. Details on this clonotype: Its antigen remains unidentified.

Time point here: persistent/refractory GD, antithyroid drugs over 5 years with positive TRAb. With RNA extracted from PBMCs as input, the TCR library was made. The patients included were those that came from an endocrinology department in Xi'an, China. As collected, the peripheral blood samples measured 8 to 9 milliliters each and went into EDTA tubes. The material sequenced was peripheral blood mononuclear cells (PBMCs), taken when the disease was refractory, from a patient treated with antithyroid drugs. The rearrangement uses TRBV7-2 and TRBJ1-1, with D maybe TRBD1 (5 bases). The TCR comes from a female donor with Graves disease. CDR3: CASSLSTSGSGKAFF. DNA of the CDR3: TGTGCCAGCAGCTTATCGACTTCAGGGTCCGGAAAAGCTTTCTTT.